These 5 T cell receptor beta chains came from one sample sequenced in a study of blood T cell repertoires in COVID-19. TCRdb's table, derived via immunoSEQ multiplex PCR, lists solely in-frame clones and lacks some. The sample has around 150,000 clones; 87% are singletons. The specimen sequenced was peripheral blood. These receptors were taken from a man aged 50 to 59 with active COVID-19.

This rearrangement joins TRBV19 to TRBJ2-3; maybe TRBD1 (5 bases). Germline CDR1 is LNHDA and CDR2 is SQIVND (reference sequence). This CDR3 has 14 amino acids. V was shortened by 5 bases and J by 1 base, with 10 bases between the two germline ends. The CDR3 DNA is TGTGCCAGTAGTCGGCAGGGCCGCACAGATACGCAGTATTTT. Protein sequence: CASSRQGRTDTQYF.

This sequence joins TRBV18 and TRBJ1-2; no clear D gene. Germline CDR1 reads KGHSH; CDR2 reads LQKENI. The CDR3 spans 13 residues. V lost 3 bases, J lost 6 bases, and 11 bases lay in between. CDR3 in DNA: TGTGCCAGCTCACCCCTCGGGGAGCATGGCTACACCTTC. As protein: CASSPLGEHGYTF.

This chain joins TRBV4-1 and TRBJ1-6, with 9 nucleotides matching TRBD1. Germline lookup yields CDR1 MGHRA and CDR2 YSYEKL. The CDR3 has 16 residues. J lost 8 bases, V lost 2 bases, and 7 bases had no gene match. DNA of the CDR3: TGCGCCAGCAGCCAAAGGAACAGGGGGCGGGATTCACCCCTCCACTTT. It is translated as CASSQRNRGRDSPLHF.

In its sample, this clone was seen a few times. The rearrangement joins TRBV12-3 or TRBV12-4 to TRBJ1-5; no firm D call. With 7 bases removed from V and 3 bases from J, the gap between germline ends came to 7 bases. The CDR3 length is 12 residues. CDR3: CASNDNNQPQHF. CDR3 in DNA: TGTGCCAGCAATGACAACAATCAGCCCCAGCATTTT.

The chain recombines TRBV7-2 with TRBJ1-2, with D maybe TRBD1 (6 bases). Trimming pared 5 bases from V and 2 bases from J, leaving 12 bases between. The CDR3 contains 14 residues. Looked up from germline, CDR1 is SGHTA and CDR2 is FQGNSA. The DNA for the CDR3 is TGTGCCAGCAGCCAGGACAGTTTGAACTATGGCTACACCTTC. Its protein product is CASSQDSLNYGYTF. Together with reference TRBV7-2 and TRBJ1-2, the CDR3 gives the full variable domain: GAGVSQSPSNKVTEKGKDVELRCDPISGHTALYWYRQSLGQGLEFLIYFQGNSAPDKSGLPSDRFSAERTGGSVSTLTIQRTQQEDSAVYLCASSQDSLNYGYTFGSGTRLTVV.